The next 32 T cell receptor beta chains were all read from a single sample in a study of shared clonotypes between healthy human individuals. Generated by immunoSEQ multiplex PCR, the TCRdb table keeps only in-frame clones and is missing some. In the table there are 450,000 to 650,000 clones, about 80% of which are singletons. Sequenced: PBMCs. Receptor source: a woman aged 35 to 49 in good health. Some clones in this sample may be carry-over from other donors' samples.

This clone was seen once. The rearrangement uses TRBV7-2 and TRBJ1-3; 9 bases are shared with TRBD1. The CDR3 has 15 amino acids. The germline gives CDR1 SGHTA, CDR2 FQGNSA. The trim removed 4 bases at V and 3 bases at J, leaving 4 bases unmatched. This CDR3 is CASSSRDRVGNTIYF. The CDR3 DNA reads as TGTGCCAGCAGCTCACGGGACAGGGTTGGAAACACCATATATTTT.

The chain combines TRBV7-8 with TRBJ1-2, with 9 positions matching TRBD1. Germline CDR1 is SGHVS and CDR2 is FQNEAQ. The ends lost 6 bases at V and 7 bases at J; junction bases unmatched: 6. This CDR3 spans 13 amino acids. Here the CDR3 reads CASSLQGAIGYTF. CDR3 in DNA: TGTGCCAGCAGTCTACAGGGGGCGATTGGCTACACCTTC. Combining the CDR3 with reference TRBV7-8 and TRBJ1-2 gives the whole variable domain GAGVSQSPRYKVAKRGQDVALRCDPISGHVSLFWYQQALGQGPEFLTYFQNEAQLDKSGLPSDRFFAERPEGSVSTLKIQRTQQEDSAVYLCASSLQGAIGYTFGSGTRLTVV.

The chain combines TRBV27 with TRBJ2-7, with a weak D call TRBD1 (5 bases). In germline, CDR1 is MNHEY, CDR2 SMNVEV (reference sequence). This CDR3 is built from 15 residues. Deletions cut 3 bases from V and 3 bases from J, with 15 bases between. CDR3 bases: TGTGCCAGCAGTTTCCGCCCCGACAGAAACTACGAGCAGTACTTC. It codes for CASSFRPDRNYEQYF.

This clone showed up just a few times. The chain couples TRBV7-2 to TRBJ2-3; D is perhaps TRBD2 (6 bases). The CDR3 extends over 16 amino acids. The V gene's germline CDR1 is SGHTA and CDR2 FQGNSA. Trimming left V 0 bases short and J 4 bases short, with 14 bases between. CDR3 sequence reads: CASSLAGSSVPDTQYF. The CDR3 region has the DNA TGTGCCAGCAGCTTAGCGGGATCTAGCGTCCCAGATACGCAGTATTTT.

This clone occurred a few times. The V and J genes are TRBV4-2 and TRBJ1-2; TRBD1 aligns across 9 bases. V shed 5 bases, J shed 2 bases, and the junction held 9 bases outside the gene matches. The CDR3 length is 16 residues. CDR1 LGHNA and CDR2 YNFKEQ come from the germline V gene. The CDR3 nucleotides are TGTGCCAGCAGCGATTTGGGACAGGGATTGAACTATGGCTACACCTTC. Amino acid sequence: CASSDLGQGLNYGYTF.

This clone has a handful of counts. Within the sample, other DNA sequences also encode this same CDR3. The chain joins TRBV19 to TRBJ2-3, with D perhaps TRBD1 (5 bases). V lost 3 bases, J lost 3 bases, and 7 bases lay in between. Germline loops: CDR1 LNHDA, CDR2 SQIVND (reference sequence). The CDR3 has 13 amino acids. CDR3 sequence (DNA): TGTGCCAGTAGTATTCAGGGAACAGATACGCAGTATTTT. The encoded protein is CASSIQGTDTQYF.

This clone appeared a single time. The V gene is TRBV7-9, the J gene TRBJ2-1; either TRBD1 or TRBD2 may supply D (6 bases each). This CDR3 comprises 15 residues. The germline CDR1 and CDR2 sequences are SEHNR and FQNEAQ (reference sequence). Trimming took off 5 bases at V and 6 bases at J, with 17 bases between the two ends. CDR3 protein: CASSALGGEGNEQFF. CDR3 coding DNA: TGTGCCAGCAGCGCCCTCGGGGGCGAAGGCAATGAGCAGTTCTTC.

Details on this clone: Other DNA sequences in the same sample also yield this CDR3. The rearrangement uses TRBV11-2 and TRBJ2-7; D gene uncertain. The V and J ends lost 5 bases and 3 bases respectively, with 8 bases between them. The germline gives CDR1 SGHAT, CDR2 FQNNGV. This CDR3 contains 12 residues. CDR3 residues: CASSPDRYEQYF. The CDR3 nucleotides read TGTGCCAGCAGCCCCGATCGCTACGAGCAGTACTTC. Full variable domain (missing parts from reference TRBV11-2 and TRBJ2-7): EAGVAQSPRYKIIEKRQSVAFWCNPISGHATLYWYQQILGQGPKLLIQFQNNGVVDDSQLPKDRFSAERLKGVDSTLKIQPAKLEDSAVYLCASSPDRYEQYFGPGTRLTVT.

This clone has just one count. The chain joins TRBV28 to TRBJ2-2; the match to TRBD2 covers 14 bases. CDR1 and CDR2 (germline): MDHEN, SYDVKM. This CDR3 comprises 17 residues. The V gene end was trimmed by 4 bases and the J gene end by 7 bases; junction bases not matched to a gene: 8. The CDR3 sequence is CASSSGTSGRYGGELFF. The CDR3 DNA reads as TGTGCCAGCAGTTCCGGGACTAGCGGGAGATATGGCGGGGAGCTGTTTTTT.

J is TRBJ2-7 and V is TRBV4-1, with TRBD1 matching 9 bases. TRBJ2-1 explains the end of the DNA better; the J call may be wrong. The CDR3 is made up of 17 amino acids. Germline V gene data show CDR1 as MGHRA and CDR2 as YSYEKL. The CDR3 nucleotides are TGCGCCAGCAGCGGACAGGGGTCGTTGTCATCCTACAATGAGCAGTTCTTC. It specifies CASSGQGSLSSYNEQFF.

The chain joins TRBV9 to TRBJ2-7; D possibly corresponds to TRBD2 (7 bases). The CDR3 has 15 residues. V was trimmed by 4 bases and J by 2 bases, leaving 16 bases between them. Germline CDR1 and CDR2: SGDLS and YYNGEE. The CDR3 loop reads CASSPGGGSTYEQYF. The CDR3 nucleotides are TGTGCCAGCAGCCCTGGGGGCGGGAGCACCTACGAGCAGTACTTC.

V and J are TRBV5-1 and TRBJ1-1, with a possible D match to TRBD1 (5 bases). Trimming took off 1 base at V and 1 base at J, with 14 bases between the two ends. This CDR3 is built from 16 residues. Germline CDR1 is SGHRS and CDR2 is YFSETQ. CDR3: CASSLRGVGKNTEAFF. The CDR3 DNA sequence: TGCGCCAGCAGCTTGCGGGGGGTCGGGAAGAACACTGAAGCTTTCTTT.

The rearrangement joins TRBV27 to TRBJ1-5; 12 positions agree with TRBD1. CDR1 and CDR2 from the germline V gene are MNHEY and SMNVEV (reference sequence). The CDR3 is made up of 19 amino acids. The ends lost 1 base at V and 4 bases at J; junction bases unmatched: 11. The CDR3 coding sequence is TGTGCCAGCAGTTTATATCCCCGGGACAGGGGGCGAAAAAATCAGCCCCAGCATTTT. Its protein is CASSLYPRDRGRKNQPQHF.

With regard to this clone: A much larger clone is a single base away; this may be a read error. This chain uses TRBV7-2 with TRBJ1-1; D possibly corresponds to TRBD1 (5 bases). Germline loops: CDR1 SGHTA, CDR2 FQGNSA. This CDR3 has 12 amino acids. As DNA, the CDR3 is TGCGCCAGCAGCGATCGGGGACTCGGAGCTTTCTTT. It specifies CASSDRGLGAFF.

The chain links TRBV7-2 to TRBJ1-1, with 7 bases aligning to TRBD1. CDR3 length: 17 residues. The trim removed 2 bases at V and 10 bases at J, leaving 19 bases unmatched. Looked up from germline, CDR1 is SGHTA and CDR2 is FQGNSA. For the CDR3, the DNA is TGTGCCAGCAGCTTAAACCCAACTCCCCAGGGGGGCTCGGGAGCTTTCTTT. Protein sequence: CASSLNPTPQGGSGAFF.

J is TRBJ2-1 and V is TRBV18, with 7 bases identical to TRBD1. Germline values: CDR1 KGHSH, CDR2 LQKENI. This CDR3 has 16 amino acids. The V and J ends lost 0 bases and 5 bases, in that order; junction bases with no gene match: 7. CDR3 protein: CASSPPSQGVNNEQFF. The DNA of the CDR3 is TGTGCCAGCTCACCACCTTCGCAGGGGGTCAACAATGAGCAGTTCTTC.

V is TRBV9 and J is TRBJ1-3; no reliable D call. Germline-derived CDR1 and CDR2 are SGDLS and YYNGEE. CDR3 length equals 16 residues. Between the trimmed V and J ends, which lost 0 bases and 0 bases, there was a span of 10 bases. The CDR3 coding sequence is TGTGCCAGCAGCGTAGTTCCAGGCAGCTCTGGAAACACCATATATTTT. Translating gives CASSVVPGSSGNTIYF.

V usage is TRBV29-1 and J usage is TRBJ1-1; D is uncertain. The length of the CDR3 is 12 residues. The V gene lost 7 bases and the J gene lost 2 bases, with 11 bases spanning the gap. The germline gives CDR1 SQVTM, CDR2 ANQGSEA. CDR3: CSAGGSNTEAFF. CDR3 nucleotide sequence: TGCAGCGCAGGTGGGAGCAACACTGAAGCTTTCTTT.

This rearrangement joins TRBV27 to TRBJ2-5; 8 nucleotides line up with TRBD1. The CDR3 consists of 15 residues. Germline values: CDR1 MNHEY, CDR2 SMNVEV (reference sequence). V shed 6 bases and J 4 bases; nucleotides not matched to a gene: 10. Written as DNA, the CDR3 is TGTGCCAGCAGCTTCAGGGGGCGCAGGGTAGAGACCCAGTACTTC. Residues: CASSFRGRRVETQYF.

The chain links TRBV30 to TRBJ1-4; 9 bases are a match to TRBD1. Germline loops: CDR1 GTSNPN, CDR2 SVGIG (reference sequence). The junction had 19 bases not matched to a gene; V was cut back by 3 bases and J by 8 bases. CDR3 length equals 18 residues. The DNA for the CDR3 is TGTGCCTGGAGACTCGGTCGAACCCTCGGGACAGGGCTCGAAAAACTGTTTTTT. Residues: CAWRLGRTLGTGLEKLFF.

This chain joins TRBV7-2 and TRBJ2-3, with a tentative D call TRBD1 (6 bases). CDR3 length: 15 residues. CDR1 is SGHTA and CDR2 is FQGNSA in the germline V gene. V lost 4 bases, J lost 6 bases, and 17 bases lay in between. The CDR3 loop reads CASSYPGITGDTQYF. CDR3 nucleotides: TGTGCCAGCAGCTACCCCGGGATCACAGGGGATACGCAGTATTTT.

The chain links TRBV19 to TRBJ2-7; tentatively, D is TRBD1 or TRBD2 (5 bases each). Germline values: CDR1 LNHDA, CDR2 SQIVND (reference sequence). The V end was cut by 4 bases, the J end by 5 bases, with 15 bases between. The CDR3 length is 14 residues. CDR3 bases: TGTGCCAGTAGTAACTCCCATGGGGGACACGAGCAGTACTTC. Amino acids: CASSNSHGGHEQYF.

The gene calls are TRBV25-1 and TRBJ2-3, with a tentative D call TRBD2 (5 bases). Germline-derived CDR1 and CDR2 are MGHDK and SYGVNS. V lost 1 base, J lost 4 bases, and 12 bases lay in between. This CDR3 comprises 15 residues. The CDR3 sequence: CASSEFYGVADTQYF. Written as DNA, the CDR3 is TGTGCCAGCAGTGAATTTTACGGGGTAGCAGATACGCAGTATTTT.

V gene TRBV7-9 combines with J gene TRBJ2-7; TRBD1 aligns across 8 bases. Trimming at V came to 5 bases and at J to 6 bases, leaving 6 bases not matched to a gene. The CDR3 is 13 residues long. Germline CDR1 and CDR2: SEHNR and FQNEAQ (reference sequence). CDR3 nucleotide sequence: TGTGCCAGCAGCCTAAGGCAGGGGGCCGAGCAGTACTTC. Protein sequence: CASSLRQGAEQYF. The whole variable domain, remainder taken from reference TRBV7-9 and TRBJ2-7, is DTGVSQNPRHKITKRGQNVTFRCDPISEHNRLYWYRQTLGQGPEFLTYFQNEAQLEKSRLLSDRFSAERPKGSFSTLEIQRTEQGDSAMYLCASSLRQGAEQYFGPGTRLTVT.

The gene calls are TRBV28 and TRBJ2-7; a possible D gene is TRBD1 (6 bases). Deletions cut 8 bases from V and 5 bases from J, with 22 bases between. CDR3 length: 15 amino acids. In germline, CDR1 is MDHEN, CDR2 SYDVKM. Here the CDR3 reads CASGSTPDSADEQYF. CDR3 bases: TGTGCCAGCGGCTCCACCCCGGACAGCGCGGACGAGCAGTACTTC.

About this clone: A single base is all that separates this from a far larger clone, so a read error is likely. This chain connects TRBV10-3 to TRBJ2-7; weak D call: TRBD1 (5 bases). The ends were cut back, 3 bases at V and 6 bases at J, with 12 bases in the middle. Germline CDR1 ENHRY, CDR2 SYGVKD. There are 13 residues in the CDR3. The CDR3 nucleotides read TGTGCCATCAGTGATGAGCAGGGCGGCGAGCAGTACTTC. It translates to CAISDEQGGEQYF.

The chain carries TRBV9 and TRBJ2-7, with 8 bases fitting TRBD2. Germline V CDR1 and CDR2: SGDLS, YYNGEE. The CDR3 loop spans 16 amino acids. The V and J ends lost 5 bases and 0 bases, in that order; junction bases with no gene match: 10. The CDR3 region is CASSSPAGGSSYEQYF. The CDR3 DNA reads as TGTGCCAGCAGTTCTCCCGCGGGGGGTAGCTCCTACGAGCAGTACTTC.

The CDR3 here is CASSLGTSGTYEQYF. The CDR3 DNA is TGTGCCAGCAGCTTAGGGACTAGCGGGACCTACGAGCAGTACTTC. This sequence joins TRBV11-2 and TRBJ2-7; TRBD2 aligns across 12 bases. The CDR3 has 15 residues. CDR1 SGHAT and CDR2 FQNNGV come from the germline V gene. J lost 2 bases, V lost 1 base, and 0 bases had no gene match.

This clone has a handful of counts. V is TRBV11-1 and J is TRBJ1-2; possibly TRBD1 for D (6 bases). The CDR3 runs 15 residues. Germline CDR1 and CDR2: SGHAT and FQDESV (reference sequence). Trimming took off 7 bases at V and 4 bases at J, with 19 bases between the two ends. The CDR3 nucleotides read TGTGCCAGCACCCCTTCCCCAGGGGCCTCCTATGGCTACACCTTC. Encoded protein: CASTPSPGASYGYTF.

The gene calls are TRBV9 and TRBJ2-5; D remains unclear. Trimming shortened V by 0 bases and J by 3 bases, and 12 bases separated the two germline ends. This CDR3 spans 15 amino acids. Germline CDR1 reads SGDLS; CDR2 reads YYNGEE. The CDR3 nucleotides read TGTGCCAGCAGCGTAGTTGGCATTTTGGAAGAGACCCAGTACTTC. Protein: CASSVVGILEETQYF. The whole variable domain, remainder taken from reference TRBV9 and TRBJ2-5, is DSGVTQTPKHLITATGQRVTLRCSPRSGDLSVYWYQQSLDQGLQFLIQYYNGEERAKGNILERFSAQQFPDLHSELNLSSLELGDSALYFCASSVVGILEETQYFGPGTRLLVL.

V usage is TRBV2 and J usage is TRBJ2-3, with D perhaps TRBD1 (5 bases). Germline lookup yields CDR1 SNHLY and CDR2 FYNNEI. Trimming cost V 4 bases and J 4 bases, with 12 bases left between them. The CDR3 has 14 amino acids. CDR3 region: CASSVATESDTQYF. CDR3 in DNA: TGTGCCAGCAGTGTGGCGACAGAGTCAGATACGCAGTATTTT.

The chain has TRBV15 and TRBJ2-1, with D possibly called TRBD1 or TRBD2 (6 bases each). This CDR3 is 13 amino acids long. Germline V gene data show CDR1 as LNHNV and CDR2 as YYDKDF (reference sequence). V was clipped by 1 base and J by 9 bases, with 10 bases between them. This CDR3 reads CATSRGGAGEQFF. Here the CDR3 DNA reads TGTGCCACCAGCAGAGGGGGGGCGGGTGAGCAGTTCTTC.